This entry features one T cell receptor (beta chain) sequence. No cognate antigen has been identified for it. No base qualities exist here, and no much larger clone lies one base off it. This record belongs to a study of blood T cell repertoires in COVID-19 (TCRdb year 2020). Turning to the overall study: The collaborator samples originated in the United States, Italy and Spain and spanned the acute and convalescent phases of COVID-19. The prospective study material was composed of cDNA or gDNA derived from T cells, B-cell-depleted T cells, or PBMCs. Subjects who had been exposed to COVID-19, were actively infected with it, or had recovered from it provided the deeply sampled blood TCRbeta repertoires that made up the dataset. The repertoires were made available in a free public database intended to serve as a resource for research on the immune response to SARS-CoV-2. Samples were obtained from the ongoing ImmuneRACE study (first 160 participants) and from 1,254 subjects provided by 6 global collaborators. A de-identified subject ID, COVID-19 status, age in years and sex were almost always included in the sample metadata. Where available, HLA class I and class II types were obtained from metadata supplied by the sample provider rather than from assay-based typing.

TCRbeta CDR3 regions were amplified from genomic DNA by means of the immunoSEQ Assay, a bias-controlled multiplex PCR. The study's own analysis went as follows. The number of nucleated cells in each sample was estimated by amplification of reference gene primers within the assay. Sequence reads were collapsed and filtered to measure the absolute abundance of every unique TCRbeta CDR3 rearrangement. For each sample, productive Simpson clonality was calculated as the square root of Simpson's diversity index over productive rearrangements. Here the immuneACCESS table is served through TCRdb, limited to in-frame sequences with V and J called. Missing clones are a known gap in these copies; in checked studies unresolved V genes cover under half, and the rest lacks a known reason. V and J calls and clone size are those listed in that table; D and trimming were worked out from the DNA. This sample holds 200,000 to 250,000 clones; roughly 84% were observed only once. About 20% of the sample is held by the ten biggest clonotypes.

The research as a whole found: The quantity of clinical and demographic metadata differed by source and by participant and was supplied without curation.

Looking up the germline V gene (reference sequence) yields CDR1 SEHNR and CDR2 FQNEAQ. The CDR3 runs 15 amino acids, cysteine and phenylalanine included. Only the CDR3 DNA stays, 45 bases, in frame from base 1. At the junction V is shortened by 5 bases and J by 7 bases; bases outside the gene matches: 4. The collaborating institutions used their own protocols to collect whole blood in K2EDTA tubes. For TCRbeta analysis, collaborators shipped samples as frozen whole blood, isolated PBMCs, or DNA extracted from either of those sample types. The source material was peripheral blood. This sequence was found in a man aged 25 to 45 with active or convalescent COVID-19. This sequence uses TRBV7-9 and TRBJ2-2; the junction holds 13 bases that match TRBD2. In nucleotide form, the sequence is TGTGCCAGCAGCCGGACTAGCGGGGGCCTCGGGGAGCTGTTTTTT. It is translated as CASSRTSGGLGELFF.